These 15 T cell receptor beta chains originate from one sample sequenced in a study of blood T cells in healthy people across ages. Then a second PCR, running roughly 6 to 11 cycles, was carried out with a sample-barcoded 5' primer and a J-beta primer mix. TCRdb re-derived calls from the 5' RACE reads in MiXCR, one entry per CDR3 protein. In the table there are roughly 2 million distinct CDR3 sequences, about 50% of which are singletons. Sequenced material: blood. The receptor set was obtained from a woman in her 40s in good health.

This clonotype was found a few times. The chain links TRBV7-2 to TRBJ2-5, with D unclear. The CDR3 is 15 residues long. The V gene lost 0 bases and the J gene lost 10 bases, with 18 bases spanning the gap. Germline V CDR1 and CDR2: SGHTA, FQGNSA. CDR3 protein: CASSLAPHPGGDQYF. CDR3 nucleotide sequence: TGTGCCAGCAGCTTAGCGCCGCATCCGGGTGGGGACCAGTACTTC.

This chain connects TRBV6-5 to TRBJ2-3, with D possibly being TRBD1 or TRBD2 (6 bases each). Germline CDR1 reads MNHEY; CDR2 reads SVGAGI. The CDR3 runs to 16 residues. V lost 4 bases and J lost 4, with 18 bases in between. CDR3 DNA sequence: TGTGCCAGCAGTTCACATGGACTTAGGGGGGCAGATACGCAGTATTTT. It specifies CASSSHGLRGADTQYF.

The J gene is TRBJ2-7, the V gene TRBV7-2, with D possibly matching TRBD1 (6 bases). The V end lost 5 bases, the J end lost 0 bases, and 17 bases lay between the germline ends. The CDR3 is made up of 16 amino acids. CDR1 is SGHTA, CDR2 FQGNSA, per germline. Here the CDR3 DNA reads TGTGCCAGCAGCCGAGGAGGACAGATGGGCTCCTACGAGCAGTACTTC. This gives the protein CASSRGGQMGSYEQYF.

This clonotype was observed a handful of times. The rearrangement links TRBV29-1 to TRBJ2-7; D perhaps matches TRBD1 (6 bases). This CDR3 is 11 amino acids long. V was pared by 4 bases and J by 6 bases, with 10 bases between. The germline V gene has CDR1 SQVTM and CDR2 ANQGSEA. Here the CDR3 DNA reads TGCAGCGTTGTAGTAGGGGGCGAGCAGTACTTC. This codes for CSVVVGGEQYF.

Of note for this clonotype: One junction end disagrees with the germline gene, perhaps due to a read error. J is TRBJ2-7 and V is TRBV9; the D gene is possibly TRBD1 (6 bases). The germline V gene encodes CDR1 SGDLS and CDR2 YYNGEE. The CDR3 spans 15 residues. The CDR3 loop reads CASSPTGTPPYGQYF. The DNA of the CDR3 is TGTGCCAGCAGCCCCACCGGGACACCACCCTACGGGCAGTACTTC.

This clonotype was observed once. The chain links TRBV15 to TRBJ2-1, with unresolved D. CDR3 size: 14 residues. The germline V gene has CDR1 LNHNV and CDR2 YYDKDF (reference sequence). Trimming took off 3 bases at V and 2 bases at J, with 8 bases between the two ends. CDR3 DNA: TGTGCCACCAGCAGGACCCTAACCTACAATGAGCAGTTCTTC. Its translation: CATSRTLTYNEQFF.

In its sample, this clonotype was seen many times. The J gene is TRBJ2-1, the V gene TRBV29-1; tentatively, D is TRBD1 (5 bases). CDR3 length: 15 amino acids. The germline gives CDR1 SQVTM, CDR2 ANQGSEA. Between the trimmed V and J ends, which lost 1 base and 5 bases, there was a span of 15 bases. In DNA, the CDR3 is TGCAGCGTTGAAGCCGCCCAGGGTTTGCACAATGAGCAGTTCTTC. Translating it yields CSVEAAQGLHNEQFF.

The sample holds many counts of this clonotype. This chain links TRBV20-1 with TRBJ1-6; 7 nucleotides agree with TRBD1. Trimming removed 1 base from V and 5 bases from J; junction bases left unmatched: 2. There are 14 residues in the CDR3. CDR1 is DFQATT, CDR2 SNEGSKA, per germline (reference sequence). This chain's CDR3 is CSARGDSDNSPLHF. CDR3 DNA sequence: TGCAGTGCTAGAGGGGACAGTGATAATTCACCCCTCCACTTT.

This clonotype was recorded at least ten times. This chain uses TRBV11-1 with TRBJ2-7; tentatively, D is TRBD1 (6 bases). The length of the CDR3 is 15 residues. The V end lost 1 base, the J end lost 1 base, and 11 bases lay between the germline ends. CDR1 and CDR2 (germline): SGHAT, FQDESV (reference sequence). Here the CDR3 DNA reads TGTGCCAGCAGCTTAGGGACAGCATTTTCCTACGAGCAGTACTTC. Translation: CASSLGTAFSYEQYF.

The chain has TRBV5-1 and TRBJ1-2, with TRBD1 matching 11 bases. The CDR3 is 15 residues long. Germline loops: CDR1 SGHRS, CDR2 YFSETQ. The J segment lost 3 bases and the V segment lost 4 bases, leaving 5 bases of the junction unmatched. CDR3 bases: TGCGCCAGCAGCCTCTGGACAGGGGGCGACTATGGCTACACCTTC. Its protein product is CASSLWTGGDYGYTF.

The chain links TRBV10-3 to TRBJ1-1; D not resolved. The germline V and J ends were trimmed by 8 bases and 0 bases, with 16 bases remaining between them. The CDR3 loop spans 15 amino acids. Per germline, CDR1 ENHRY and CDR2 SYGVKD. Here the CDR3 reads CAIGDPGNMNTEAFF. DNA for the CDR3: TGTGCCATCGGAGATCCCGGGAACATGAACACTGAAGCTTTCTTT.

A few counts support this clonotype. CDR3 coding DNA: TGCAGTGCTATCAGGGGGTGGCAGGCAACTAATGAAAAACTGTTTTTT. Translation gives CSAIRGWQATNEKLFF. This rearrangement joins TRBV20-1 to TRBJ1-4; 7 nucleotides line up with TRBD1. The germline gives CDR1 DFQATT, CDR2 SNEGSKA (reference sequence). Trimming removed 4 bases from V and 0 bases from J; junction bases left unmatched: 8. This CDR3 spans 16 amino acids.

This chain uses TRBV10-3 with TRBJ2-1, with D tentatively TRBD1 (5 bases). Gene TRBJ2-7 matches the end of the DNA better, so the J call may be wrong. From germline, CDR1 is ENHRY and CDR2 SYGVKD. The CDR3 has 16 residues. CDR3 DNA: TGTGCCATCAGTGAGCCCTCGCAGGGTGCCTACAATGAGCAGTACTTC. Protein product: CAISEPSQGAYNEQYF.

V usage is TRBV6-2 or TRBV6-3 and J usage is TRBJ2-3, with TRBD1 matching 7 bases. The CDR3 length is 15 residues. CDR1 MNHEY and CDR2 SVGEGT come from the germline V gene. J lost 5 bases, V lost 6 bases, and 11 bases had no gene match. The CDR3 nucleotides read TGTGCCAGCAGCCTAGCTACAGGGGTCGTAGATACGCAGTATTTT. Protein product: CASSLATGVVDTQYF.

Worth noting for this clonotype: The junction shows a germline mismatch at one end, possibly a read error. V and J are TRBV5-1 and TRBJ1-2; TRBD1 agrees at 7 bases. The germline V gene has CDR1 SGHRS and CDR2 YFSETQ. The CDR3 consists of 16 residues. The CDR3 loop is CAGSLLGDRANYGYTF. CDR3 nucleotide sequence: TGCGCCGGCAGCTTGTTAGGGGACAGAGCTAACTATGGCTACACCTTC.